This T cell receptor (beta chain) came from a study of blood T cell repertoires in COVID-19. Study context: Sources were T cells, B-cell-depleted T cells, or PBMCs; the material itself was cDNA or gDNA.

Per the original data handling: Amplification of reference gene primers provided the estimated nucleated cell counts. Measured with immunoSEQ multiplex PCR; TCRdb has only the in-frame clones, and not every one. V, J and clone size reflect that table, while D and trimming were determined from the DNA. In the table there are approximately 80,000 clones, approximately 78% of which are singletons. This TCR derives from a man aged 55 to 70 with acute or convalescent COVID-19. Sequenced: peripheral blood.

For the CDR3, the DNA is TGTGCCACCAGTGAAGGGGGCTTCTATGGCTACACCTTC. It is translated as CATSEGGFYGYTF. The chain joins TRBV24-1 to TRBJ1-2, with 7 bases matching TRBD1. V shed 4 bases, J shed 4 bases, and the junction held 2 bases outside the gene matches. The germline CDR1 and CDR2 sequences are KGHDR and SFDVKD. This CDR3 has 13 residues.